This TCR beta chain was recovered during a study of T cells in Graves' hyperthyroidism and ophthalmopathy. Notes on the study in general: The model foresaw ophthalmopathy a median about 6.1 months prior to onset. Most expanded thyroid clonotypes above 0.001 also appeared in blood.

Diagnoses were established using clinical symptoms, serum thyroxine and TRAb, thyroid ultrasound and orbital computed tomography. PBMCs were derived from roughly 9.6 ml fresh peripheral blood. Amplified TCR beta CDR3 regions derived from RNA transcripts. HTBI primers were used for first-round RT-PCR of the TCR CDR3. TCRdb used MiXCR to reprocess the multiplex PCR reads, holding one entry per CDR3 protein. The sample yields hundreds of thousands of distinct CDR3 sequences, roughly 20% seen once. Trimming removed 7 bases at V and 2 bases at J, with 20 bases between. The CDR3 has 16 amino acids. Per germline, CDR1 MNHEY and CDR2 SMNVEV (reference sequence). This clonotype was observed many times. Its matching antigen is unknown.

What was sequenced was blood. The chain recombines TRBV27 with TRBJ1-1; D possibly corresponds to TRBD1 (6 bases). The TCR was taken from a man aged 30-40 years with Graves' ophthalmopathy. The CDR3 loop reads CASKHRTGIGNTEAFF. CDR3 nucleotides: TGTGCCAGCAAACACCGCACAGGGATTGGCAACACTGAAGCTTTCTTT.